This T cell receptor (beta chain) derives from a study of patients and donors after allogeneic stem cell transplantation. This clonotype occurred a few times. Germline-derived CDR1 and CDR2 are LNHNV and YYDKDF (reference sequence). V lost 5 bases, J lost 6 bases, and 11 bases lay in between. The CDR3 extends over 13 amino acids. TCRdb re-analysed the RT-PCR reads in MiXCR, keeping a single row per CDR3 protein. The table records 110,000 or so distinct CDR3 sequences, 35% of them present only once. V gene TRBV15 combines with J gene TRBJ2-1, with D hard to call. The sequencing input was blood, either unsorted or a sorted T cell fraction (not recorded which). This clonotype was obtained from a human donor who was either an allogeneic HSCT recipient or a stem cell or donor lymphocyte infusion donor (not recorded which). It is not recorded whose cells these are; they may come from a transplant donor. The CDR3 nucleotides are TGTGCCACCAGCGCGCCTAGGTTCAATGAGCAGTTCTTC. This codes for CATSAPRFNEQFF.